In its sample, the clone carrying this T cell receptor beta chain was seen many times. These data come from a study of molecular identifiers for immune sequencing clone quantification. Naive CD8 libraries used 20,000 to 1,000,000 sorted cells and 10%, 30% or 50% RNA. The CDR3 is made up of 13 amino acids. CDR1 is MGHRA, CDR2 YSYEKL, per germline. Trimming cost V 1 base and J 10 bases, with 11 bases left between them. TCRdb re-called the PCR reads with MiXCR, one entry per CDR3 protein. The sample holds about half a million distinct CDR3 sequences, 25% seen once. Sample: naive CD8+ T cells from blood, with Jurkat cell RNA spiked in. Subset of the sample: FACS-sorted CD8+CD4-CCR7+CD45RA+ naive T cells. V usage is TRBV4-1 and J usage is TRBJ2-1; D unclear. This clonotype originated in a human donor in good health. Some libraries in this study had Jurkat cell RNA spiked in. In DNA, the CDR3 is TGCGCCAGCAGCCAAGGATCGCAGGACGAGCAGTTCTTC. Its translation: CASSQGSQDEQFF.